The clone carrying this T cell receptor beta chain was seen many times. Its cognate antigen is unknown. The CDR3 covers 17 residues. Deletions cut 7 bases from V and 0 bases from J, with 16 bases between. Germline values: CDR1 MNHNS, CDR2 SASEGT. Preparation of the TCRbeta library involved a method that used unique molecular identifiers. TCRdb re-called the PCR reads through MiXCR, storing one row per CDR3 protein. The table has a few hundred thousand distinct CDR3 sequences, 10% seen once. The sample comes from a study of T-cell reconstitution after alpha-beta-depleted transplantation in children. Overall study findings and caveats: Once a year had passed after transplant, T-cell counts and diversity came mostly from newly produced T cells. In some patients, recipient T cells and intrathymic progenitors surviving conditioning explained high day-60 diversity. After transplant, at about two months, alpha-beta T cells were reportedly derived from several hundred expanded graft clones.

The receptor's source is a boy in the first two years of life with acute myeloid leukemia, due to receive a stem cell transplant. The rearrangement links TRBV6-1 to TRBJ2-6; unclear D gene. The input for sequencing was PBMCs, taken before TCRalphabeta/CD19-depleted stem cell transplant. The CDR3 DNA reads as TGTGCCAGCACGCAGGCCCTTACCAGCTCTGGGGCCAACGTCCTGACTTTC. This translates into CASTQALTSSGANVLTF.